The rows below give T cell receptor beta chains drawn from one sample of a study of T cell changes during pregnancy in multiple sclerosis. TCRdb's table, derived via immunoSEQ multiplex PCR, lists solely in-frame clones and lacks some. The sample has some 50,000 clones, about 92% seen once. The sample was peripheral blood, taken after pregnancy. These receptors were taken from a female donor with multiple sclerosis, enrolled in a pregnancy study. Each CDR3 is given with its conserved first and last residue. Fields, in order: D gene, CDR3 length, V gene, J gene, CDR3 protein. The D gene is left open where the match is weak.

.	17	TRBV11-2	TRBJ2-3	CASSLRARGTSTDTQYF
TRBD1	13	TRBV7-6	TRBJ1-2	CASSPGTGYGYTF
.	16	TRBV13	TRBJ1-6	CASSSRDFNYNSPLHF
.	15	TRBV7-2	TRBJ1-6	CASSPAGGRESPLHF
.	16	TRBV15	TRBJ2-2	CASSTGSMRNTGELFF
.	14	TRBV5-1	TRBJ1-2	CASSPMRDSYGYTF
.	15	TRBV7-2	TRBJ2-7	CASSLAVAGPYEQYF
TRBD1	15	TRBV9	TRBJ2-3	CASSAIGQGTDTQYF
.	16	TRBV14	TRBJ2-7	CASSQDNWYKVYEQYF
.	14	TRBV9	TRBJ2-2	CASEGGGAPGELFF
TRBD1	13	TRBV2	TRBJ2-5	CASTGDRAKTQYF
.	14	TRBV18	TRBJ2-7	CASSPSGSSYEQYF
.	13	TRBV6-5	TRBJ1-1	CASSYRGDTEAFF
TRBD2	16	TRBV11-3	TRBJ2-3	CASSTSGGFSTDTQYF
.	16	TRBV6-5	TRBJ1-1	CASSYSRGGGDSEAFF
.	12	TRBV18	TRBJ1-2	CASSPGEYGYTF
TRBD2	18	TRBV4-1	TRBJ2-3	CASSQDGASGGFSDTQYF
.	17	TRBV11-2	TRBJ2-3	CASSLALRQLFTDTQYF
TRBD2	15	TRBV25-1	TRBJ2-7	CASREAGGTFYEQYF
.	17	TRBV10-2	TRBJ2-7	CASSVLGGILSSYEQYF
.	18	TRBV18	TRBJ1-1	CASSPKGQGGIPNTEAFF
.	13	TRBV19	TRBJ1-4	CASSISGNEKLFF
TRBD1	17	TRBV7-2	TRBJ2-5	CASSSTPRTGGRETQYF
.	15	TRBV6-1	TRBJ2-7	CASSEAPWTAHEQYF
TRBD2	16	TRBV4-1	TRBJ2-5	CASSQEGAGGQETQYF